The clone carrying this TCR beta chain was counted at least ten times. Time point specified: persistent/refractory GD, antithyroid drugs over 5 years with positive TRAb. Extracted RNA from PBMCs served as the source of the TCR library. The data stem from a study of regulatory T cells in long-lasting Graves disease. Both iRepertoire HTBI primers and Arm-PCR of CDR3 regions were used to build the TCR beta libraries. One entry per CDR3 protein, called by TCRdb with MiXCR from the multiplex PCR reads. The repertoire holds 300,000 to 500,000 distinct CDR3 sequences, less than 25% seen once, with around 20% in the top ten. The CDR3 sequence is 12 residues long. After removal of 5 bases from V and 5 bases from J, the junction contained 2 bases not matched to a gene.

This specimen consisted of peripheral blood mononuclear cells (PBMCs), obtained when the disease was refractory, from a patient treated with antithyroid drugs. The source is a female donor with Graves disease. The chain is built from TRBV12-3 or TRBV12-4 and TRBJ2-7; TRBD1 aligns across 8 bases. DNA for the CDR3: TGTGCCAGCAGTACGACAGGGGACGAGCAGTACTTC. This encodes CASSTTGDEQYF.